This TCR beta chain was recorded in a study of shared clonotypes between healthy human individuals. Findings and limits, study-wide: When naive CD4 clonotypes were compared across a few donors, roughly 4.9% were shared. Investigators collected only blood, and repertoires in tissues likely differ. In the sorted subsets, rarefaction showed sequencing was incomplete despite large depth.

Sequencing used immunoSEQ multiplex PCR; TCRdb keeps in-frame clones, though not all of them. The sample has about 1,800,000 clones, roughly 95% seen once; the top ten hold under 1.5%. This CDR3 has 17 residues. Germline CDR1 is WNHNN and CDR2 is SYGVQD (reference sequence). V dropped 3 bases and J dropped 7; count of bases not matched to a gene: 10. Comment on this clone: The target antigen is unknown.

It was CD45RO-negative cells, positively selected for CCR7, that made up naive CD8 cells, with terminally differentiated effector memory CD45RA+ cells excluded. Adult donors, all healthy and HIV-negative, had no recent acute infections or vaccinations. The sequence was obtained from a man aged 18-30 years in good health. The source material was naive CD8+ T cells sorted from blood. The chain is built from TRBV10-1 and TRBJ2-1, with 12 nucleotides matching TRBD2. The CDR3 protein is CASSDLELAGGPNEQFF. In DNA, the CDR3 is TGCGCCAGCAGTGACCTCGAGCTAGCGGGAGGGCCTAATGAGCAGTTCTTC.